The rows below give T cell receptor beta chains drawn from one sample of a study of blood T cell repertoires in COVID-19. The repertoire was sequenced with immunoSEQ multiplex PCR; TCRdb's copy has only in-frame clones and lacks some. The sample lists some 5,900 clones, 85% to 90% occurring once. Sequenced sample: peripheral blood. The receptors originated from a man aged 60 to 75 with acute or convalescent COVID-19. CDR3s include the opening cysteine and the closing phenylalanine or tryptophan. A D gene is named only where the DNA matches it firmly. Expanded clones get a size class; other rows say once, few or many, or leave the size out.

j_call d_call clone_size v_call cdr3_nt cdr3_aa
TRBJ2-7 TRBD2 NA TRBV5-1 TGCGCCAGCAGCTTGAAGGGACTAGCGGGAGACGAGCAGTACTTC CASSLKGLAGDEQYF
TRBJ2-1 NA NA TRBV5-8 TGTGCCAGCAGCTTGACAAAGACCTACAATGAGCAGTTCTTC CASSLTKTYNEQFF
TRBJ2-1 TRBD2 NA TRBV3-1/TRBV3-2 TGTGCCAGCAGCCAAGATCGACTAGCGGGCGTCTACAATGAGCAGTTCTTC CASSQDRLAGVYNEQFF
TRBJ2-6 NA NA TRBV7-6 TGTGCCACGGTTACAGGGAGGGGTGGGGCCAACGTCCTGACTTTC CATVTGRGGANVLTF
TRBJ2-1 TRBD2 NA TRBV5-1 TGCGCCAGCAGCCCCAGCGGGACGTCATACAATGAGCAGTTCTTC CASSPSGTSYNEQFF
TRBJ1-1 TRBD1 NA TRBV6-5 TGTGCCAGCAGTTACACCGGACAGGGTACTGAAGCTTTCTTT CASSYTGQGTEAFF
TRBJ1-4 NA NA TRBV24-1 TGTGCCACCAGCTATAATGAAAAACTGTTTTTT CATSYNEKLFF
TRBJ2-3 TRBD1 NA TRBV5-1 TGCGCCAGCAGCCCCGGGACAGGGGATCGAGATACGCAGTATTTT CASSPGTGDRDTQYF
TRBJ1-2 NA NA TRBV7-9 TGTGCCAGCAGCTCAGGGATTATCTCTGGCTACACCTTC CASSSGIISGYTF
TRBJ2-5 TRBD2 NA TRBV5-1 TGCGCCAGCAGCTTAAGCGGGAGTCAAGAGACCCAGTACTTC CASSLSGSQETQYF
TRBJ1-2 NA NA TRBV7-2 TGTGCCAGCAGCTTAGCGGCTCTTTCTGACTATGGCTACACCTTC CASSLAALSDYGYTF
TRBJ2-1 NA NA TRBV12-5 TGTGCTAGTACCTCAGGGGTCTACAATGAGCAGTTCTTC CASTSGVYNEQFF
TRBJ1-2 NA NA TRBV7-9 TGTGCCAGCAGCTTGACGATCCTGGACTCCCCCTATGGCTACACCTTC CASSLTILDSPYGYTF
TRBJ2-7 TRBD2 NA TRBV6-1 TGTGCCAGCAGTGAATCAGCGGGAGTCAGCGGCGAGCAGTACTTC CASSESAGVSGEQYF
TRBJ1-4 NA NA TRBV19 TGTGCCAGTAGTCACACCTTGCGGGCAACTAATGAAAAACTGTTTTTT CASSHTLRATNEKLFF
TRBJ1-3 NA once TRBV4-3 TGCGCCAGCAGCCAAGACAGGGGAAACACCATATATTTT CASSQDRGNTIYF
TRBJ2-2 TRBD2 NA TRBV7-9 TGTGCCAGCAGCTCCGGGGGGGCGCCCACCGGGGAGCTGTTTTTT CASSSGGAPTGELFF
TRBJ2-1 NA NA TRBV18 TGTGCCAGCTCACCACAAGCGGGCGTCAATGAGCAGTTCTTC CASSPQAGVNEQFF
TRBJ2-3 NA NA TRBV3-1/TRBV3-2 TGTGCCAGCAGCCAGGTCGACAGCTCAACTACGCAGTATTTT CASSQVDSSTTQYF
TRBJ2-5 TRBD2 NA TRBV2 TGTGCCAGCAGTGTCGGGGGGGGGCAAGAGACCCAGTACTTC CASSVGGGQETQYF
TRBJ2-7 TRBD2 NA TRBV7-6 TGTGCCAGCAGCTTAACCAGCGGGAGGACTTCCTACGAGCAGTACTTC CASSLTSGRTSYEQYF
TRBJ1-4 NA NA TRBV4-1 TGCGCCAGCAGCCAAGACAGTGCAACTAATGAAAAACTGTTTTTT CASSQDSATNEKLFF
TRBJ1-2 NA NA TRBV27 TGTGCCAGCAGTCCACTCCCCACGGGGATGAAGGGTGGCTACACCTTC CASSPLPTGMKGGYTF
TRBJ2-1 TRBD2 NA TRBV19 TGTGCCAGTAGTCCTTCCGGGACTAGCGGAAACAATGAGCAGTTCTTC CASSPSGTSGNNEQFF
TRBJ1-1 NA NA TRBV27 TGTGCCAGCAGTTCATCGCGGATTCTGAACACTGAAGCTTTCTTT CASSSSRILNTEAFF
TRBJ1-5 TRBD1 NA TRBV6-5 TGTGCCAGCAATCAGGGGGTAGAAGGCAATCAGCCCCAGCATTTT CASNQGVEGNQPQHF
TRBJ2-7 NA NA TRBV12-3/TRBV12-4 TGTGCCAGCAGGCTCACAGGCAGAGAGCAGTACTTC CASRLTGREQYF
TRBJ1-3 TRBD1 NA TRBV7-6 TGTGCCAGCAGCTCGGGACAGGGACTCTTGGGAAACACCATATATTTT CASSSGQGLLGNTIYF
TRBJ1-4 TRBD1 NA TRBV29-1 TGCAGCGCCTACAGGGGGAAACTGTTTTTT CSAYRGKLFF
TRBJ2-2 NA NA TRBV29-1 TGCAGCGTTCAACAGAACACCGGGGAGCTGTTTTTT CSVQQNTGELFF
TRBJ2-3 TRBD1 NA TRBV6-4 TGTGCCAGCAGTGCACAGGGGAGTACAGATACGCAGTATTTT CASSAQGSTDTQYF
TRBJ1-5 NA NA TRBV5-5 TGTGCCAGCAGGCCAGGGGTTGGCAATCAGCCCCAGCATTTT CASRPGVGNQPQHF
TRBJ1-5 TRBD1 NA TRBV6-4 TGTGCCAGCTCGACAGGGAGCAATCAGCCCCAGCATTTT CASSTGSNQPQHF
TRBJ2-7 TRBD2 NA TRBV27 TGTGCCAGCGCTCCGGTAGCGGGAGCCTACGAGCAGTACTTC CASAPVAGAYEQYF
TRBJ1-1 NA NA TRBV7-9 TGTGCCAGCAGCTTAGGGGCAAATGAAGCTTTCTTT CASSLGANEAFF
TRBJ2-6 NA few TRBV19 TGTGCCAGTAGCTTCGACAGCTCTGGGGCCAACGTCCTGACTTTC CASSFDSSGANVLTF
TRBJ2-1 TRBD2 once TRBV29-1 TGCAGCGTTGAAGATCCCATAGCGGGAACCTACAATGAGCAGTTCTTC CSVEDPIAGTYNEQFF
TRBJ1-2 NA NA TRBV5-4 TGTGCCAGCAGCTTGGAAGGAGGGCTAGGCGACTACACCTTC CASSLEGGLGDYTF
TRBJ2-1 NA NA TRBV19 TGTGCCAGTAGTATCGACATCCACAGCCTTGGGCAGTTCTTC CASSIDIHSLGQFF
TRBJ1-1 NA NA TRBV7-9 TGTGCCAGCGCTGGAGCCATGAACACTGAAGCTTTCTTT CASAGAMNTEAFF
TRBJ1-6 TRBD1 NA TRBV19 TGTGCCAGTAGTATTAAGACAGGGACGCATTCACCCCTCCACTTT CASSIKTGTHSPLHF
TRBJ2-2 NA NA TRBV28 TGTGCCAGCAGTTTAATCCCCGACCCACAGGGTGCGAACACCGGGGAGCTGTTTTTT CASSLIPDPQGANTGELFF
TRBJ2-7 NA NA TRBV11-2 TGTGCCACCCAACCACGTGCAGGGTCCTACGAGCAGTACTTC CATQPRAGSYEQYF
TRBJ2-7 NA NA TRBV2 TGTGCCAGCAGTGAAGCGGCATCTGCTTACGAGCAGTACTTC CASSEAASAYEQYF
TRBJ2-1 NA NA TRBV2 TGTGCCAGCAGTCGGACGGGGGTAAATGAGCAGTTCTTC CASSRTGVNEQFF
TRBJ1-2 TRBD1 NA TRBV4-1 TGCGCCAGCACCGGGACAGGGTTGGGCTATGGCTACACCTTC CASTGTGLGYGYTF
TRBJ1-1 TRBD1 NA TRBV28 TGTGCCAGCAGTTTACCGACAGGGGGCAAGAACACTGAAGCTTTCTTT CASSLPTGGKNTEAFF
TRBJ1-1 TRBD1 NA TRBV3-1/TRBV3-2 TGTGCCAGCAGCCAACCGGGACAGCTGAACACTGAAGCTTTCTTT CASSQPGQLNTEAFF
TRBJ2-5 TRBD2 few TRBV10-3 TGTGCCATCAGTGAGGGACTAGCGGGGGGGGAGACCCAGTACTTC CAISEGLAGGETQYF
TRBJ2-3 TRBD2 NA TRBV14 TGTGCCAGCAGCCAACAGACTAGCGGGACCGGTACGCAGTATTTT CASSQQTSGTGTQYF
TRBJ2-2 TRBD1 NA TRBV11-1 TGTGCCAGCAGCGCGGACAGGGTCACCGGGGAGCTGTTTTTT CASSADRVTGELFF
TRBJ2-2 NA NA TRBV7-9 TGTGCCAGCAGCTCATCAGGGGGGCGGACATTCGGGGAGCTGTTTTTT CASSSSGGRTFGELFF
TRBJ1-1 TRBD1 NA TRBV5-1 TGCGCCAGCAGCCCCCCGGGACAGGGAAAAGCTTTCTTT CASSPPGQGKAFF
TRBJ1-1 NA NA TRBV7-2 TGTGCCAGCAGCTTAGACACGAACACTGAAGCTTTCTTT CASSLDTNTEAFF
TRBJ1-2 TRBD1 NA TRBV5-1 TGCGCCAGCAGCTGGGGGGCAGGGGGCTTACTAGACTATGGCTACACCTTC CASSWGAGGLLDYGYTF
TRBJ1-5 NA NA TRBV28 TGTGCCAGCAGTTTAGACTGGGGAGGCAATCAGCCCCAGCATTTT CASSLDWGGNQPQHF
TRBJ2-5 NA NA TRBV14 TGTGCCAGCAGCCTTTTCGGGTGGCAAGAGACCCAGTACTTC CASSLFGWQETQYF
TRBJ2-5 TRBD2 NA TRBV6-2/TRBV6-3 TGTGCCAGCAGTCTCCAGACTAGCGGGGGGGCCAAGACCCAGTACTTC CASSLQTSGGAKTQYF
TRBJ1-2 TRBD1 NA TRBV9 TGTGCCAGCAGCGCAGGACAGGGGGCGCTTAACTATGGCTACACCTTC CASSAGQGALNYGYTF
TRBJ1-1 NA NA TRBV5-1 TGCGCCAGCAGCTTGGCGGGGGTCACTGAAGCTTTCTTT CASSLAGVTEAFF